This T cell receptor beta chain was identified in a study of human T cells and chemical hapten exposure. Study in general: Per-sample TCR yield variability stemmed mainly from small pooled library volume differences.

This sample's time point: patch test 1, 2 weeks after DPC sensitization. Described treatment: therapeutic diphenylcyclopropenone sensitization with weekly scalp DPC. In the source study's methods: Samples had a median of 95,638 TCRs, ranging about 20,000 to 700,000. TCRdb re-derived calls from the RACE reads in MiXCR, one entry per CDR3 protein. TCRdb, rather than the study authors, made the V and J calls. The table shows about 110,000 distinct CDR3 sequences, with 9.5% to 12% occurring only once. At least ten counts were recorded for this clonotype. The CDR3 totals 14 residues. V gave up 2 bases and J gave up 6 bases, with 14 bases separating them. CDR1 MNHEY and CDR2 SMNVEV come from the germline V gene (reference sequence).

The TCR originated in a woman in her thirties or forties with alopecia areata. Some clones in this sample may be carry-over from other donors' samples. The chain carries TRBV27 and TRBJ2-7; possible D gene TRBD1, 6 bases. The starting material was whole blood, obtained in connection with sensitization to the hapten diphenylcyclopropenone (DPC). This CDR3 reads CASSLGQGIGEQYF. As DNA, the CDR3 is TGTGCCAGCAGTTTAGGGCAGGGGATAGGCGAGCAGTACTTC.